This entry lists 30 T cell receptor beta chains sequenced from one sample in a study of OX40 agonist ivuxolimab in advanced cancers. The table came from immunoSEQ multiplex PCR; TCRdb's copy has only in-frame clones and leaves some out. The repertoire holds tens of thousands of clones, with 81% as singletons. The starting material was CD4+ or CD8+ T cells sorted from blood, obtained in a trial of the OX40 agonist ivuxolimab. Receptors were obtained from an adult with an advanced solid tumor such as melanoma, head and neck, liver or kidney cancer.

The chain couples TRBV28 to TRBJ1-4; no definite D call. This CDR3 has 14 residues. Looked up from germline, CDR1 is MDHEN and CDR2 is SYDVKM. V was trimmed by 6 bases and J by 10 bases, leaving 18 bases between them. The CDR3: CASSPEEFLVKLFF. CDR3 in DNA: TGTGCCAGCAGCCCCGAGGAGTTCTTGGTAAAACTGTTTTTT.

The rearrangement uses TRBV19 and TRBJ2-3, with no clear D. This CDR3 is 16 amino acids long. Between the trimmed V and J ends, which lost 4 bases and 1 base, there was a span of 15 bases. The germline gives CDR1 LNHDA, CDR2 SQIVND (reference sequence). This chain's CDR3 is CASSRETRTRTDTQYF. CDR3 nucleotide sequence: TGTGCCAGTAGTAGAGAGACCCGGACGCGCACAGATACGCAGTATTTT. The variable domain in full, completed from reference TRBV19 and TRBJ2-3, reads DGGITQSPKYLFRKEGQNVTLSCEQNLNHDAMYWYRQDPGQGLRLIYYSQIVNDFQKGDIAEGYSVSREKKESFPLTVTSAQKNPTAFYLCASSRETRTRTDTQYFGPGTRLTVL.

The chain combines TRBV6-5 with TRBJ2-7; 7 bases fit TRBD2. With 2 bases clipped from V and 4 bases from J, the junction kept 8 bases outside the gene matches. CDR1 MNHEY and CDR2 SVGAGI come from the germline V gene. This CDR3 is 15 amino acids long. The CDR3 reads CASSYGRGPQYEQYF. CDR3 nucleotide sequence: TGTGCCAGCAGTTACGGGAGGGGTCCACAATACGAGCAGTACTTC.

This clone has only one observation. The chain has TRBV21-1 and TRBJ1-3. TRBV21-1 is assigned pseudogene status. The CDR3 is 16 amino acids. Here the CDR3 DNA reads TGTGCCAGCAGCAGCCGGGACGAGGGATCCGGAAACACCATATATTTT. Translation gives CASSSRDEGSGNTIYF.

The chain uses TRBV19 and TRBJ2-2, with 8 bases fitting TRBD1. The CDR3 runs to 14 residues. V shed 3 bases and J 3 bases; nucleotides not matched to a gene: 0. Germline V CDR1 and CDR2: LNHDA, SQIVND (reference sequence). The CDR3 DNA is TGTGCCAGTAGTATGACAGGGGACACCGGGGAGCTGTTTTTT. This translates into CASSMTGDTGELFF. Filled out from reference TRBV19 and TRBJ2-2, the complete variable domain reads DGGITQSPKYLFRKEGQNVTLSCEQNLNHDAMYWYRQDPGQGLRLIYYSQIVNDFQKGDIAEGYSVSREKKESFPLTVTSAQKNPTAFYLCASSMTGDTGELFFGEGSRLTVL.

The chain joins TRBV13 to TRBJ2-7; D remains unclear. This CDR3 region has 13 residues. V was clipped by 0 bases and J by 4 bases, with 7 bases between them. Germline loops: CDR1 PRHDT, CDR2 FYEKMQ (reference sequence). CDR3 region: CASSLGKGYEQYF. The CDR3, as DNA: TGTGCCAGCAGCTTAGGTAAAGGTTACGAGCAGTACTTC.

The rearrangement uses TRBV2 and TRBJ2-5, with TRBD1 as a possible D gene (6 bases). The CDR3 has 15 residues. Germline V gives CDR1 SNHLY, CDR2 FYNNEI. V shed 0 bases and J shed 7 bases, with 15 bases lying between them. As DNA, the CDR3 is TGTGCCAGCAGTGAAGCATTCCAGGGGTGGTGGACCCAGTACTTC. Residues: CASSEAFQGWWTQYF.

The V gene is TRBV27, the J gene TRBJ2-1, with D perhaps TRBD2 (6 bases). Trimming took off 2 bases at V and 12 bases at J, with 14 bases between the two ends. The germline gives CDR1 MNHEY, CDR2 SMNVEV (reference sequence). CDR3 length equals 13 residues. DNA for the CDR3: TGTGCCAGCAGTTTACATGGAGGGCAGGGGCAGTTCTTC. Protein: CASSLHGGQGQFF.

The chain recombines TRBV28 with TRBJ2-7; 7 bases agree with TRBD2. V shed 3 bases, J shed 5 bases, and the junction held 19 bases outside the gene matches. Per germline, CDR1 MDHEN and CDR2 SYDVKM. CDR3 length: 18 amino acids. CDR3 loop: CASSLPSAGGGPVHEQYF. The CDR3 nucleotides read TGTGCCAGCAGTTTGCCCTCGGCTGGGGGAGGGCCGGTACACGAGCAGTACTTC.

The chain links TRBV11-3 to TRBJ2-3, with 10 bases that match TRBD2. V was pared by 5 bases and J by 1 base, with 3 bases of the junction left unmatched. The CDR3 sequence is 15 residues long. Per germline, CDR1 SGHNT and CDR2 YENEEA. CDR3 DNA sequence: TGTGCCAGCAGCGCAGGACTAGCGGGCACAGATACGCAGTATTTT. Its protein is CASSAGLAGTDTQYF.

The chain links TRBV14 to TRBJ1-2; TRBD1 agrees at 8 bases. Germline trimming cut 5 bases from V and 5 bases from J; bases unmatched to any gene: 4. The CDR3 runs to 13 residues. Germline V gene data show CDR1 as SGHDN and CDR2 as FVKESK. CDR3 amino acids: CASSVDRGYGYTF. CDR3 sequence (DNA): TGTGCCAGCAGCGTCGACAGGGGATATGGCTACACCTTC.

The V and J genes are TRBV10-1 and TRBJ2-7; D may correspond to TRBD1 or TRBD2 (6 bases each). The germline CDR1 and CDR2 sequences are WNHNN and SYGVQD (reference sequence). The CDR3 length is 12 residues. The V gene lost 9 bases and the J gene lost 1 base, with 10 bases spanning the gap. This chain's CDR3 is CARRGGSYEQYF. In DNA form, the CDR3 reads TGCGCCAGGCGAGGGGGGTCCTACGAGCAGTACTTC.

This clone was observed a single time. The rearrangement uses TRBV5-1 and TRBJ2-5; a weak D match, TRBD1 (6 bases). This CDR3 comprises 14 residues. V was cut by 2 bases and J by 2 bases, with 10 bases left in between. Germline lookup yields CDR1 SGHRS and CDR2 YFSETQ. This CDR3 reads CASSFTQGQETQYF. CDR3 nucleotide sequence: TGCGCCAGCAGCTTTACCCAGGGGCAAGAGACCCAGTACTTC.

This chain uses TRBV30 with TRBJ2-3; D not resolved. Trimming cost V 0 bases and J 2 bases, with 9 bases left between them. The germline gives CDR1 GTSNPN, CDR2 SVGIG (reference sequence). The CDR3 contains 14 residues. The CDR3 spells CAWSVNGPTDTQYF. As DNA, the CDR3 is TGTGCCTGGAGTGTCAATGGGCCCACAGATACGCAGTATTTT.

The chain is built from TRBV18 and TRBJ1-6; D is undetermined. Between the trimmed V and J ends, which lost 5 bases and 7 bases, there was a span of 18 bases. The CDR3 is 16 residues long. Germline V gene data show CDR1 as KGHSH and CDR2 as LQKENI. CDR3 residues: CASSFRPDRPNSPLHF. The DNA of the CDR3 is TGTGCCAGCTCATTTCGGCCCGACCGCCCGAATTCACCCCTCCACTTT.

The chain combines TRBV15 with TRBJ2-1; D not certain. The CDR3 runs to 18 residues. V lost 1 base, J lost 2 bases, and 18 bases lay in between. CDR1 LNHNV and CDR2 YYDKDF come from the germline V gene (reference sequence). CDR3 sequence: CATSRVGYQPGPYNEQFF. The CDR3 nucleotides read TGTGCCACCAGCAGAGTCGGTTATCAACCAGGACCCTACAATGAGCAGTTCTTC.

The rearrangement links TRBV13 to TRBJ2-1, with 9 bases matching TRBD1. The CDR3 has 18 residues. J lost 2 bases, V lost 6 bases, and 14 bases had no gene match. Germline values: CDR1 PRHDT, CDR2 FYEKMQ (reference sequence). The CDR3 bases are TGTGCCAGCAGTCGCTACCCACCGGGACAGGGCACCTACAATGAGCAGTTCTTC. This codes for CASSRYPPGQGTYNEQFF.

The table lists this clone with a few counts. J is TRBJ1-1 and V is TRBV9; the D is unclear. Germline V gene sequence: CDR1 SGDLS, CDR2 YYNGEE. This CDR3 has 12 residues. Trimming cost V 0 bases and J 8 bases, with 8 bases left between them. The CDR3 protein is CASSVGNGEAFF. The CDR3 DNA is TGTGCCAGCAGCGTAGGGAACGGAGAAGCTTTCTTT. The entire variable domain, with the rest obtained from reference TRBV9 and TRBJ1-1, is as follows: DSGVTQTPKHLITATGQRVTLRCSPRSGDLSVYWYQQSLDQGLQFLIQYYNGEERAKGNILERFSAQQFPDLHSELNLSSLELGDSALYFCASSVGNGEAFFGQGTRLTVV.

The chain employs TRBV15 and TRBJ1-4; 9 nucleotides match TRBD1. Per germline, CDR1 LNHNV and CDR2 YYDKDF (reference sequence). The V gene end was trimmed by 3 bases and the J gene end by 7 bases; junction bases not matched to a gene: 3. CDR3 length: 14 residues. The DNA for the CDR3 is TGTGCCACCAGCAGGGACAGGGGTAGTGAAAAACTGTTTTTT. Amino acids: CATSRDRGSEKLFF.

By share, this clone counts as medium-sized (0.01 to 0.1%). The rearrangement joins TRBV16 to TRBJ2-7; TRBD2 is a possible D gene (5 bases). Germline-derived CDR1 and CDR2 are KGHSY and FQNENV. The V end was cut by 6 bases, the J end by 4 bases, with 13 bases between. The CDR3 covers 13 residues. In DNA, the CDR3 is TGTGCCAGCAGACCACGTAGCGTATACGAGCAGTACTTC. It codes for CASRPRSVYEQYF.

This sequence joins TRBV10-2 and TRBJ1-1; D gene uncertain. From germline, CDR1 is WSHSY and CDR2 SAAADI. The V end lost 4 bases, the J end lost 3 bases, and 9 bases lay between the germline ends. CDR3 length equals 13 residues. CDR3 in amino acids: CASSALLYTEAFF. Here the CDR3 DNA reads TGCGCCAGCAGTGCCCTACTTTACACTGAAGCTTTCTTT.

This clone was counted a single time. A junction end diverges from the germline sequence, so it may reflect a read error. The gene calls are TRBV5-1 and TRBJ1-2; 7 bases map to TRBD1. Per the germline V gene, CDR1 is SGHRS and CDR2 is YFSETQ. The CDR3 contains 15 residues. CDR3 protein: CASSLEDRVNYGYTF. In DNA form, the CDR3 reads TGTGCCAGCAGCTTGGAAGACAGGGTTAACTATGGCTACACCTTC.

J is TRBJ2-5 and V is TRBV27; D is unclear. The CDR3 sequence is 16 residues long. V was trimmed by 5 bases and J by 1 base, leaving 17 bases between them. Germline V gene sequence: CDR1 MNHEY, CDR2 SMNVEV (reference sequence). The CDR3 DNA follows: TGTGCCAGCAGTATAACACGACATTTGGGCCAAGAGACCCAGTACTTC. Translation: CASSITRHLGQETQYF.

The CDR3 bases are TGTGCCAGCAGCTTAGCGGTCAGGGTCCTTGGGGCGGGGTCTTACAATGAGCAGTTCTTC. This translates into CASSLAVRVLGAGSYNEQFF. The rearrangement links TRBV7-2 to TRBJ2-1; possible D gene TRBD2, 6 bases. This CDR3 is built from 20 residues. Trimming removed 0 bases at V and 4 bases at J, with 25 bases between. Germline CDR1 is SGHTA and CDR2 is FQGNSA.

V usage is TRBV29-1 and J usage is TRBJ2-3; 11 nucleotides agree with TRBD2. The germline V gene encodes CDR1 SQVTM and CDR2 ANQGSEA. Trimming at V came to 3 bases and at J to 2 bases, leaving 7 bases not matched to a gene. The CDR3 covers 16 residues. CDR3 loop: CSVESLAGGYTDTQYF. The CDR3 DNA reads as TGCAGCGTTGAGTCGCTAGCGGGGGGTTACACAGATACGCAGTATTTT.

V gene TRBV27 combines with J gene TRBJ2-1; 10 bases map to TRBD1. V was clipped by 8 bases and J by 7 bases; unmatched bases: 5. Germline V gene sequence: CDR1 MNHEY, CDR2 SMNVEV (reference sequence). There are 13 residues in the CDR3. The CDR3: CASGWTGGNEQFF. The CDR3 DNA sequence: TGTGCCAGCGGCTGGACAGGGGGGAATGAGCAGTTCTTC.

This clone has only a few counts. The J gene is TRBJ2-5, the V gene TRBV9; 7 bases are shared with TRBD2. J gave up 2 bases and V 2 bases, and 6 bases lay outside the gene matches. CDR1 and CDR2 from the germline V gene are SGDLS and YYNGEE. This CDR3 comprises 15 residues. CDR3 sequence reads: CASSVSLAVQETQYF. CDR3 DNA: TGTGCCAGCAGCGTCTCTCTAGCGGTACAAGAGACCCAGTACTTC.

V gene TRBV7-3 combines with J gene TRBJ2-6; unclear D gene. The CDR3 consists of 15 residues. Germline V gene data show CDR1 as SGHTA and CDR2 as FQGTGA. V shed 8 bases and J shed 0 bases, with 11 bases lying between them. This CDR3 reads CASHALYSGANVLTF. The CDR3 bases are TGTGCCAGCCATGCTCTATACTCTGGGGCCAACGTCCTGACTTTC.

This clone was observed a handful of times. The chain links TRBV30 to TRBJ1-2; D not resolved. Looked up from germline, CDR1 is GTSNPN and CDR2 is SVGIG (reference sequence). This CDR3 comprises 11 residues. Trimming took 3 bases from V and 8 from J, leaving 10 bases between them. CDR3 coding DNA: TGTGCCTGGAGGTCAAGCCCAGGCTACACCTTC. Translating it yields CAWRSSPGYTF.

This rearrangement joins TRBV4-1 to TRBJ2-7; the D gene could be TRBD1 or TRBD2 (6 bases each). The germline V gene has CDR1 MGHRA and CDR2 YSYEKL. Trimming stripped 2 bases from V and 4 bases from J, with 15 bases between. This CDR3 comprises 15 residues. CDR3 DNA sequence: TGCGCCAGCAGCCAATTCCCGGGGGCTGGATACGAGCAGTACTTC. Translation: CASSQFPGAGYEQYF.